This is a list of T cell receptor beta chains from one sample in a study of T cell responses to AZD1222 COVID-19 vaccine. Repertoires were generated with immunoSEQ multiplex PCR, while TCRdb's copy carries only in-frame clones and drops some. The sample comprises some 140,000 clones, around 90% of which are singletons, and about 6% rests with the top ten. Material: peripheral blood, obtained on day 0 of AZD1222 vaccination. The receptors shown here come from an adult in good health. The CDR3 runs from the conserved cysteine through the conserved F or W. D genes are given only for firm matches. Where a row states a size, it is once, few, many or the class of an expanded clone; other rows omit it.

j_call,d_call,clone_size,v_call,cdr3_nt,cdr3_aa
TRBJ2-4,TRBD2,-,TRBV6-2/TRBV6-3,TGTGCCAGCAGTAAGGGACTAGCGGGAGGCCTAGGGGCCAAAAACATTCAGTACTTC,CASSKGLAGGLGAKNIQYF
TRBJ2-7,-,-,TRBV13,TGTGCCAGCAGCTTCCTCGGACAGAACTACGAGCAGTACTTC,CASSFLGQNYEQYF
TRBJ1-5,-,-,TRBV3-1/TRBV3-2,TGTGCCAGCAGCCGACACAATCAGCCCCAGCATTTT,CASSRHNQPQHF
TRBJ2-3,TRBD2,-,TRBV2,TGTGCCCGAGGACTAGCGATTAGCACAGATACGCAGTATTTT,CARGLAISTDTQYF
TRBJ2-1,TRBD2,once,TRBV7-3,TGTGCCAGCAGCTTAGAAGGACTAGCGGGAGCGAATGAGCAGTTCTTC,CASSLEGLAGANEQFF
TRBJ2-3,TRBD2,-,TRBV20-1,TGCAGTGCTAGTGGTTCTAGCGGGAGGAGTATGGATACGCAGTATTTT,CSASGSSGRSMDTQYF
TRBJ1-4,-,-,TRBV28,TGTGCCAGCAGGGGGGTCCCAGAAAAACTGTTTTTT,CASRGVPEKLFF
TRBJ1-4,-,-,TRBV30,TGTGCCGGGGGCGGGGGAAAACTGTTTTTT,CAGGGGKLFF
TRBJ1-2,TRBD1,-,TRBV4-1,TGCGCCAGCAGCCAAGAGGAGGGGGACAGGAGGTATGGCTACACCTTC,CASSQEEGDRRYGYTF
TRBJ2-7,-,-,TRBV7-9,TGTGCCAGCAGCTTAGCACTCCGAGGTAGCGAGCAGTACTTC,CASSLALRGSEQYF
TRBJ2-3,-,-,TRBV21-1,TGTGCCAGCTTCCCGGGGAGGGGGCCAGATACGCAGTATTTT,CASFPGRGPDTQYF
TRBJ1-2,-,-,TRBV4-3,TGCGCCAGCAGCCAAGGGTTCCACGGGGATAATGGCTACACCTTC,CASSQGFHGDNGYTF
TRBJ2-5,TRBD1,-,TRBV10-3,TGTGCCATCAGTCCAGGGGGTCTGAGCCAAGAGACCCAGTACTTC,CAISPGGLSQETQYF
TRBJ1-4,-,-,TRBV7-9,TGTGCCAGCAGCCACCAAGCCGGGACCAAGGGAAAACTGTTTTTT,CASSHQAGTKGKLFF
TRBJ2-3,TRBD1,-,TRBV7-2,TGTGCCAGCAGCCTGAACAGGGGGCGACCCCTACCTCTCACAGATACGCAGTATTTT,CASSLNRGRPLPLTDTQYF
TRBJ2-4,TRBD1,-,TRBV28,TGTGCCAGCAGTTCCGGACAGGGTAAAAACATTCAGTACTTC,CASSSGQGKNIQYF
TRBJ1-4,-,-,TRBV7-2,TGTGCCAGCAGCTTTTACCCCGGACAGTCTAATGAAAAACTGTTTTTT,CASSFYPGQSNEKLFF
TRBJ1-2,-,-,TRBV29-1,TGCAGCGTTGAAGAATTTGACAGAGCCTATGGCTACACCTTC,CSVEEFDRAYGYTF
TRBJ1-1,-,-,TRBV19,TGTGCCAGTAGTACAGGGGTGAACACTGAAGCTTTCTTT,CASSTGVNTEAFF
TRBJ2-7,-,-,TRBV5-1,TGCGCCAGCAGCTTGGGCCCGTCCTCGTACGAGCAGTACTTC,CASSLGPSSYEQYF
TRBJ2-5,-,-,TRBV10-1,TGCGCCAGCAGTGCTTTGAGTGGGAGTCAACAAGAGACCCAGTACTTC,CASSALSGSQQETQYF
TRBJ2-3,-,-,TRBV24-1,TGTGCCACCAGTGACCTGTCCACACGGACGCAGTATTTT,CATSDLSTRTQYF
TRBJ1-1,-,-,TRBV4-2,TGTGCCAGCAGCCAAGATCGAACTACGGAAGCTTTCTTT,CASSQDRTTEAFF
TRBJ1-5,TRBD1,-,TRBV30,TGTGCCTGGAGTGTACTCGGGACAGGGCGCGAGCCCCAGCATTTT,CAWSVLGTGREPQHF
TRBJ1-5,-,-,TRBV28,TGTGCCAGCAGTTTATCCGGGGGCAGCAATCAGCCCCAGCATTTT,CASSLSGGSNQPQHF
TRBJ2-3,-,-,TRBV12-3/TRBV12-4,TGTGCCAGTGAGACAGACAGCACAGATACGCAGTATTTT,CASETDSTDTQYF
TRBJ1-4,TRBD1,-,TRBV12-5,TGTGCTAGTGGTTCATGGACCGGGACAGGAAATGAAAAACTGTTTTTT,CASGSWTGTGNEKLFF
TRBJ2-3,-,-,TRBV28,TGTGCCAGCATCAGGACCATAAACACAGATACGCAGTATTTT,CASIRTINTDTQYF
TRBJ1-1,-,-,TRBV10-3,TGTGCCATCAGTGAGGCTCGTGAGAACACTGAAGCTTTCTTT,CAISEARENTEAFF
TRBJ1-6,-,once,TRBV7-2,TGTGCCAGCAGCTTAGACAGGTTTTATAATTCACCCCTCCACTTT,CASSLDRFYNSPLHF
TRBJ1-2,-,-,TRBV30,TGTGCCGTAGTTGGGAGAAACTATGGCTACACCTTC,CAVVGRNYGYTF
TRBJ2-1,TRBD1,few,TRBV2,TGTGCCAGCAGCGGGACAGGGAGTGCTCCTGAGCAGTTCTTC,CASSGTGSAPEQFF
TRBJ2-7,TRBD2,-,TRBV4-2,TGTGCCAGCAGCGGATCTAGCGGCCTCTACGAGCAGTACTTC,CASSGSSGLYEQYF
TRBJ2-7,TRBD2,-,TRBV19,TGTGCCAAGCCAGCTAGCGGGAGCTCCTACGAGCAGTACTTC,CAKPASGSSYEQYF
TRBJ1-5,TRBD1,-,TRBV9,TGTGCCAGCAGCCGTACAGGGGGCAGGCAGCCCCAGCATTTT,CASSRTGGRQPQHF
TRBJ2-7,TRBD1,-,TRBV7-8,TGTGCCAGCAGCACAAGAGGGGGCGGCAGATCCTACGAGCAGTACTTC,CASSTRGGGRSYEQYF
TRBJ2-2,-,-,TRBV28,TGTGCCAGCAGTTTATTAAAGGGGGCGAACACCGGGGAGCTGTTTTTT,CASSLLKGANTGELFF
TRBJ1-1,TRBD1,-,TRBV7-6,TGTGCCAGCAGCCCGCAACAGGGGGCAGAGACTGAAGCTTTCTTT,CASSPQQGAETEAFF
TRBJ1-2,TRBD1,-,TRBV24-1,TGTGCCACCAGTGATTATAACAGGGGGTATGGCTACACCTTC,CATSDYNRGYGYTF
TRBJ2-1,-,-,TRBV30,TGTGCCTGGAGCTCTAGAATTGAGCAGTTCTTC,CAWSSRIEQFF
TRBJ1-3,TRBD1,-,TRBV11-3,TGTGCCAGCAGCTTAGGGGACAGGGCCTTTGCGGACTCTGGAAACACCATATATTTT,CASSLGDRAFADSGNTIYF
TRBJ2-1,-,-,TRBV7-6,TGTGCCAGCAGCTTAGAAGGCTCCGCAATAGGTGAGCAGTTCTTC,CASSLEGSAIGEQFF
TRBJ2-5,TRBD2,-,TRBV12-3/TRBV12-4,TGTGCCAGCAAGATAGCGGGAAAAGAGACCCAGTACTTC,CASKIAGKETQYF
TRBJ2-7,TRBD1,-,TRBV7-2,TGTGCCAGCAGCATCTCGACAGGGGTAGGGGACGAGCAGTACTTC,CASSISTGVGDEQYF
TRBJ1-2,TRBD1,-,TRBV2,TGTGCCAGCAGTGCGGACAGGGGTATCGGCTACACCTTC,CASSADRGIGYTF
TRBJ1-4,TRBD1,-,TRBV7-9,TGTGCCAGCAGCTCAACAGGGGGCGGTGAAAAACTGTTTTTT,CASSSTGGGEKLFF
TRBJ2-1,-,-,TRBV5-1,TGCGCCAGCAGCCCCGGAGGGGGGCTTTACAATGAGCAGTTCTTC,CASSPGGGLYNEQFF
TRBJ1-3,-,-,TRBV7-9,TGTGCCAGCAGCCCCTTACTTAGCTCTGGAAACACCATATATTTT,CASSPLLSSGNTIYF
TRBJ1-2,-,-,TRBV24-1,TGTGCCACCAGTCTTAGCGGAAACTATGGCTACACCTTC,CATSLSGNYGYTF
TRBJ2-1,TRBD1,-,TRBV7-3,TGTGCCAGCAGCTTAATAGGGACAGGAACCTACAATGAGCAGTTCTTC,CASSLIGTGTYNEQFF
TRBJ1-6,-,-,TRBV28,TGTGCCAGCAGTTTAGTCAGTTCACCCCTCCACTTT,CASSLVSSPLHF
TRBJ1-6,-,-,TRBV7-9,TGTGCCAGCAGCTTATCGGGGGTCGCCCTCCACTTT,CASSLSGVALHF
TRBJ2-7,TRBD1,-,TRBV4-1,TGCGCCAGCAGCCAAGCCGGGACAGGGGTAAAACACGAGCAGTACTTC,CASSQAGTGVKHEQYF
TRBJ2-1,-,-,TRBV6-2/TRBV6-3,TGTGCCAGCAGTTACTTCGCTACCAATGAGCAGTTCTTC,CASSYFATNEQFF
TRBJ2-7,TRBD1,few,TRBV19,TGTGCCAGTAGTATAGATAGTGGGACAGCCTACGAGCAGTACTTC,CASSIDSGTAYEQYF
TRBJ2-5,TRBD1,-,TRBV14,TGTGCCAGCAGCCCTGTGCGGGACAGGGAAGAGACCCAGTACTTC,CASSPVRDREETQYF
TRBJ2-2,TRBD2,-,TRBV13,TGTGCCAGCAGCGTCTCGGGACTAGCGGGCGATACGAACACCGGGGAGCTGTTTTTT,CASSVSGLAGDTNTGELFF
TRBJ1-2,-,-,TRBV7-2,TGTGCCAGCAGCCGGAGGGGAGCCCAGATACATGGCTACACCTTC,CASSRRGAQIHGYTF